Shown below are 32 T cell receptor beta chains from a single sample sequenced in a study of shared T cell receptors in the human thymus. Using immunoSEQ multiplex PCR, the repertoire was profiled, and TCRdb retains in-frame clones only, with some absent. The top ten hold 0.0095% to 0.013% of the sample, which has 700,000 or so clones, roughly 88% seen once. The same specimen was also included in a second study, on human thymus T cells.

Material for sequencing was thymocytes. Receptors were obtained from a girl under three years old with a congenital heart defect.

The chain uses TRBV10-3 and TRBJ1-1, with D perhaps matching TRBD1 (5 bases). CDR1 is ENHRY, CDR2 SYGVKD, per germline. The V gene lost 2 bases and the J gene lost 3 bases, with 16 bases spanning the gap. CDR3 size: 16 residues. CDR3 bases: TGTGCCATCAGTGAGACGCCTCAGGGCGGGGACACTGAAGCTTTCTTT. This translates into CAISETPQGGDTEAFF.

The genes are TRBV28 and TRBJ1-2, with D hard to call. Trimming left V 10 bases short and J 0 bases short, with 6 bases between. Germline-derived CDR1 and CDR2 are MDHEN and SYDVKM. The CDR3 contains 11 residues. The CDR3 sequence: CATRANYGYTF. For the CDR3, the DNA is TGTGCCACCCGAGCTAACTATGGCTACACCTTC.

The chain links TRBV19 to TRBJ2-5; maybe TRBD1 (7 bases). Per germline, CDR1 LNHDA and CDR2 SQIVND (reference sequence). CDR3 length: 14 amino acids. V lost 5 bases and J lost 1, with 11 bases in between. CDR3 loop: CASSHRGGQETQYF. The DNA for the CDR3 is TGTGCCAGTAGTCACAGGGGAGGCCAAGAGACCCAGTACTTC.

J is TRBJ1-1 and V is TRBV18; perhaps TRBD1 as D (6 bases). Trimming stripped 2 bases from V and 5 bases from J, with 21 bases between. The CDR3 runs to 17 residues. Germline values: CDR1 KGHSH, CDR2 LQKENI. The CDR3 DNA reads TGTGCCAGCTCACCATTGGCCCAGGGGACTAGAGGAACTGAAGCTTTCTTT. Translation: CASSPLAQGTRGTEAFF. The full variable domain, its missing parts supplied by reference TRBV18 and TRBJ1-1, is NAGVMQNPRHLVRRRGQEARLRCSPMKGHSHVYWYRQLPEEGLKFMVYLQKENIIDESGMPKERFSAEFPKEGPSILRIQQVVRGDSAAYFCASSPLAQGTRGTEAFFGQGTRLTVV.

This chain joins TRBV6-6 and TRBJ1-5; D remains ambiguous. This CDR3 contains 14 residues. Germline V gene lookup returns CDR1 MNHNY and CDR2 SVGAGI (reference sequence). The V and J ends lost 7 bases and 6 bases respectively, with 16 bases between them. Here the CDR3 reads CASTNGEAGQPQHF. The CDR3 coding sequence is TGTGCCAGCACCAACGGGGAAGCTGGTCAGCCCCAGCATTTT.

The chain carries TRBV5-1 and TRBJ2-5; TRBD2 matches at 11 bases. Germline values: CDR1 SGHRS, CDR2 YFSETQ. The CDR3 runs 15 residues. The J segment lost 5 bases and the V segment lost 3 bases, leaving 6 bases of the junction unmatched. The CDR3, as DNA: TGCGCCAGCAGCTCTCCCCCTAGCGGGGGGGAGACCCAGTACTTC. This sequence encodes CASSSPPSGGETQYF.

The chain employs TRBV11-2 and TRBJ2-7; 7 bases agree with TRBD1. Looked up from germline, CDR1 is SGHAT and CDR2 is FQNNGV. V lost 5 bases, J lost 1 base, and 5 bases stayed unmatched. The CDR3 is made up of 14 amino acids. Written as DNA, the CDR3 is TGTGCCAGCAGCCAGACAGGGTTTTCCTACGAGCAGTACTTC. Encoded protein: CASSQTGFSYEQYF. Full variable domain (missing parts from reference TRBV11-2 and TRBJ2-7): EAGVAQSPRYKIIEKRQSVAFWCNPISGHATLYWYQQILGQGPKLLIQFQNNGVVDDSQLPKDRFSAERLKGVDSTLKIQPAKLEDSAVYLCASSQTGFSYEQYFGPGTRLTVT.

The rearrangement joins TRBV4-3 to TRBJ1-3; possible D gene TRBD1, 5 bases. The CDR3 length is 16 residues. The germline V gene has CDR1 LGHNA and CDR2 YSLEER. V was clipped by 1 base and J by 4 bases, with 14 bases between them. CDR3 amino acids: CASSQVWGGYGNTIYF. In DNA, the CDR3 is TGCGCCAGCAGCCAAGTCTGGGGGGGTTACGGAAACACCATATATTTT.

The chain uses TRBV28 and TRBJ2-1, with D hard to call. Germline V gene sequence: CDR1 MDHEN, CDR2 SYDVKM. CDR3 size: 13 residues. Trimming removed 2 bases at V and 9 bases at J, with 11 bases between. This CDR3 reads CASSLLYTSEQFF. CDR3 coding DNA: TGTGCCAGCAGTTTACTTTACACCAGTGAGCAGTTCTTC.

The rearrangement links TRBV9 to TRBJ2-7, with 12 positions matching TRBD1. The CDR3 runs to 15 residues. The germline V gene encodes CDR1 SGDLS and CDR2 YYNGEE. The V segment lost 0 bases and the J segment 11 bases; nucleotides outside the gene matches: 9. The CDR3 loop reads CASSVEGTGGSVEYF. CDR3 in DNA: TGTGCCAGCAGCGTAGAGGGGACAGGGGGCTCGGTGGAGTACTTC.

This chain connects TRBV5-1 to TRBJ1-5, with D maybe TRBD1 (6 bases). The CDR3 loop spans 16 amino acids. The V gene's germline CDR1 is SGHRS and CDR2 YFSETQ. The ends were cut back, 5 bases at V and 4 bases at J, with 19 bases in the middle. The CDR3, as DNA: TGCGCCAGCAGACCCGGACCCCCAGGGGCAAATCAGCCCCAGCATTTT. This encodes CASRPGPPGANQPQHF. Using reference TRBV5-1 and TRBJ1-5 for the parts outside the CDR3, the full variable domain is KAGVTQTPRYLIKTRGQQVTLSCSPISGHRSVSWYQQTPGQGLQFLFEYFSETQRNKGNFPGRFSGRQFSNSRSEMNVSTLELGDSALYLCASRPGPPGANQPQHFGDGTRLSIL.

The chain combines TRBV10-3 with TRBJ1-2, with a possible D match to TRBD1 (5 bases). V was pared by 7 bases and J by 2 bases, with 17 bases between. CDR1 and CDR2 from the germline V gene are ENHRY and SYGVKD. The CDR3 runs to 15 residues. The CDR3 region has the DNA TGTGCCATCAAATCCTCGACAGAGAAGAACTATGGCTACACCTTC. As protein: CAIKSSTEKNYGYTF.

The CDR3 sequence: CASSLAWRGVFHGYTF. CDR3 bases: TGCGCCAGCAGCTTGGCCTGGCGGGGCGTGTTCCATGGCTACACCTTC. The chain is built from TRBV5-1 and TRBJ1-2; TRBD1 is a possible D gene (5 bases). The CDR3 extends over 16 amino acids. Deletions cut 0 bases from V and 6 bases from J, with 18 bases between. CDR1 and CDR2 (germline): SGHRS, YFSETQ. Looking up the rest from reference TRBV5-1 and TRBJ1-2 gives the full variable domain: KAGVTQTPRYLIKTRGQQVTLSCSPISGHRSVSWYQQTPGQGLQFLFEYFSETQRNKGNFPGRFSGRQFSNSRSEMNVSTLELGDSALYLCASSLAWRGVFHGYTFGSGTRLTVV.

The genes are TRBV27 and TRBJ2-7; perhaps TRBD2 as D (5 bases). V was pared by 5 bases and J by 5 bases, with 19 bases between. CDR1 is MNHEY and CDR2 is SMNVEV in the germline V gene (reference sequence). The CDR3 runs 15 residues. CDR3 region: CASSSIGVSVNEQYF. In DNA form, the CDR3 reads TGTGCCAGCAGTAGTATCGGGGTTTCGGTCAACGAGCAGTACTTC.

The V call is TRBV4-1, the J call TRBJ2-1; 10 bases agree with TRBD2. CDR3 size: 16 residues. From germline, CDR1 is MGHRA and CDR2 YSYEKL. The V gene end was trimmed by 1 base and the J gene end by 4 bases; junction bases not matched to a gene: 4. CDR3 loop: CASSQVASGGYNEQFF. CDR3 coding DNA: TGCGCCAGCAGCCAAGTTGCTAGCGGGGGTTACAATGAGCAGTTCTTC.

The V call is TRBV29-1, the J call TRBJ2-7, with D perhaps matching TRBD2 (7 bases). The CDR3 has 16 residues. CDR1 is SQVTM and CDR2 is ANQGSEA in the germline V gene. CDR3 DNA: TGCAGCGTTTGGCAGTTTACTCCCCTAATAGGGATCCAGGGGAGGGTT. The encoded protein is CSVWQFTPLIGIQGRV.

J is TRBJ2-1 and V is TRBV27; 7 positions match TRBD2. Germline V gene data show CDR1 as MNHEY and CDR2 as SMNVEV (reference sequence). This CDR3 is built from 16 residues. The V segment lost 4 bases and the J segment 8 bases; nucleotides outside the gene matches: 14. The DNA of the CDR3 is TGTGCCAGCAGTTGGTGTCGGACTAGGAGAGGGGATGAGCAGTTCTTC. Translating gives CASSWCRTRRGDEQFF.

The chain joins TRBV6-5 to TRBJ1-6; D is unresolved. The V end was cut by 3 bases, the J end by 9 bases, with 15 bases between. The CDR3 runs 15 residues. Germline values: CDR1 MNHEY, CDR2 SVGAGI. The CDR3 loop is CASSYWENPASPLHF. The CDR3 coding sequence is TGTGCCAGCAGTTATTGGGAGAATCCGGCTTCACCCCTCCACTTT.

The chain recombines TRBV4-1 with TRBJ1-5; 7 bases are shared with TRBD1. The germline gives CDR1 MGHRA, CDR2 YSYEKL. Losses at the gene ends were 3 bases for V and 3 bases for J; bases not matched to a gene: 14. The CDR3 consists of 18 residues. The CDR3 loop is CASSHSNNRDSLNQPQHF. The CDR3 nucleotides read TGCGCCAGCAGCCACTCGAACAACCGGGACAGCCTCAATCAGCCCCAGCATTTT.

The J gene is TRBJ1-4, the V gene TRBV6-1; unclear D gene. With 8 bases removed from V and 8 bases from J, the gap between germline ends came to 21 bases. The CDR3 extends over 15 amino acids. Germline V gene sequence: CDR1 MNHNS, CDR2 SASEGT. CDR3 bases: TGTGCCAGCTCCGAATTGGAGAGTGGAAGAGAAAAACTGTTTTTT. This gives the protein CASSELESGREKLFF.

The CDR3 spells CASSSRTSGGHQETQYF. CDR3 sequence (DNA): TGCGCCAGCAGCTCAAGGACTAGCGGGGGGCATCAAGAGACCCAGTACTTC. This chain connects TRBV5-1 to TRBJ2-5, with 14 bases fitting TRBD2. This CDR3 is 17 amino acids long. Germline-derived CDR1 and CDR2 are SGHRS and YFSETQ. V lost 3 bases to trimming and J lost 2 bases; unmatched junction nucleotides: 6.

On this clone: The same CDR3 is also encoded by other DNA sequences in this sample. This sequence joins TRBV19 and TRBJ1-2; possibly TRBD1 for D (6 bases). Germline-derived CDR1 and CDR2 are LNHDA and SQIVND (reference sequence). The CDR3 sequence is 12 residues long. V was pared by 6 bases and J by 4 bases, with 9 bases between. The CDR3 DNA reads TGTGCCAGTAGGACAGGTAGCTATGGCTACACCTTC. This gives the protein CASRTGSYGYTF.

The rearrangement uses TRBV5-5 and TRBJ2-1; 7 bases line up with TRBD2. In germline, CDR1 is SGHKS, CDR2 YYEKEE (reference sequence). The CDR3 has 16 residues. The J segment lost 10 bases and the V segment lost 4 bases, leaving 17 bases of the junction unmatched. The CDR3, as DNA: TGTGCCAGCAGCCTCACTCAAGCGGGGCCCGTCGGGGAGCAGTTCTTC. Protein sequence: CASSLTQAGPVGEQFF.

The chain joins TRBV27 to TRBJ1-5, with 9 nucleotides matching TRBD1. CDR1 and CDR2 (germline): MNHEY, SMNVEV (reference sequence). The trim removed 2 bases at V and 6 bases at J, leaving 5 bases unmatched. The CDR3 is made up of 15 amino acids. Written as DNA, the CDR3 is TGTGCCAGCAGTTTAAGGGGACAGGGTTTTCAGCCCCAGCATTTT. It yields the protein CASSLRGQGFQPQHF.

The chain links TRBV9 to TRBJ2-1, with D hard to call. The length of the CDR3 is 13 residues. Trimming took 0 bases from V and 8 from J, leaving 9 bases between them. Germline CDR1 SGDLS, CDR2 YYNGEE. The CDR3 DNA sequence: TGTGCCAGCAGCGTAGCTAATATGTATGAGCAGTTCTTC. It translates to CASSVANMYEQFF.

This chain connects TRBV4-3 to TRBJ1-6, with unresolved D. The CDR3 is made up of 19 amino acids. Germline CDR1 and CDR2: LGHNA and YSLEER. With 4 bases removed from V and 7 bases from J, the gap between germline ends came to 26 bases. CDR3 bases: TGCGCCAGCAGCCCCAAGTTCCCCGGGCTCCCCGAGGGAAATTCACCCCTCCACTTT. Protein: CASSPKFPGLPEGNSPLHF.

The chain recombines TRBV28 with TRBJ1-5, with D possibly TRBD1 on 6 matching bases. The germline V gene encodes CDR1 MDHEN and CDR2 SYDVKM. Trimming took 5 bases from V and 2 from J, leaving 22 bases between them. The CDR3 is made up of 18 amino acids. The CDR3 bases are TGTGCCAGCAGTCCCCCGGGGCAGGGAGGGGGAGGCAATCAGCCCCAGCATTTT. This translates into CASSPPGQGGGGNQPQHF.

This chain links TRBV2 with TRBJ1-1, with D maybe TRBD1 (5 bases). Trimming removed 8 bases at V and 6 bases at J, with 25 bases between. Germline V gene lookup returns CDR1 SNHLY and CDR2 FYNNEI. The CDR3 covers 16 residues. This chain's CDR3 is CASSAFSRERNAEAFF. CDR3 nucleotide sequence: TGTGCCAGCTCTGCGTTCAGCAGGGAACGAAACGCTGAAGCTTTCTTT.

The rearrangement links TRBV25-1 to TRBJ1-1, with 7 bases fitting TRBD1. The CDR3 loop spans 15 amino acids. V was pared by 4 bases and J by 3 bases, with 8 bases of the junction left unmatched. Germline-derived CDR1 and CDR2 are MGHDK and SYGVNS. Here the CDR3 reads CASSARQGSHTEAFF. CDR3 sequence (DNA): TGTGCCAGCAGTGCTAGACAGGGTTCTCACACTGAAGCTTTCTTT.

The chain couples TRBV27 to TRBJ2-2; TRBD2 aligns across 8 bases. CDR3 length: 16 residues. After removal of 4 bases from V and 4 bases from J, the junction contained 8 bases not matched to a gene. Looked up from germline, CDR1 is MNHEY and CDR2 is SMNVEV (reference sequence). CDR3 in amino acids: CASSSPRGEVTGELFF. For the CDR3, the DNA is TGTGCCAGCAGTTCCCCGCGGGGGGAGGTCACCGGGGAGCTGTTTTTT.

CDR3 DNA: TGTGCCACGAGGAAGGAGAACTATGGCTACACCTTC. It codes for CATRKENYGYTF. The chain couples TRBV19 to TRBJ1-2; D is unclear. The CDR3 has 12 residues. V lost 10 bases and J lost 2, with 11 bases in between. Germline V gene sequence: CDR1 LNHDA, CDR2 SQIVND (reference sequence).

This clone was found a few times. The chain uses TRBV19 and TRBJ1-2; D gene uncertain. V dropped 1 base and J dropped 5 bases, with 14 bases sitting between them. Germline CDR1 and CDR2: LNHDA and SQIVND (reference sequence). The CDR3 has 15 amino acids. As DNA, the CDR3 is TGTGCCAGTAGTATAGGTTCCGGAGAAGATTATGGCTACACCTTC. Translated: CASSIGSGEDYGYTF.